This T cell receptor beta chain was observed in a study of blood T cell repertoires in COVID-19. As for the study in general: From the United States, Italy and Spain came samples of acute and convalescent COVID-19.

V lost 2 bases and J 5 bases, leaving 15 bases between the germline ends. The CDR3 runs 15 residues. Germline values: CDR1 SGHNT, CDR2 YENEEA. TCRdb keeps only in-frame clones here, not all; method: immunoSEQ multiplex PCR. The top ten clones hold 5.2% of a sample with about 140,000 clones, roughly 88% of them seen once. Sample: PBMCs or T cells enriched from blood (not recorded which). This sequence was found in a man aged 65 to 85 who had been exposed to COVID-19. The chain employs TRBV11-3 and TRBJ2-5, with D possibly matching TRBD1 (5 bases). CDR3: CASSLQGVGKETQYF. Here the CDR3 DNA reads TGTGCCAGCAGCTTACAGGGTGTTGGGAAGGAGACCCAGTACTTC.